One T cell receptor (beta chain) is described in this entry. Its antigen remains unknown. Sequencing used immunoSEQ multiplex PCR; TCRdb keeps in-frame clones, though not all of them. The sample yields about 140,000 clones, 80% to 95% seen once. This entry belongs to a study of cytotoxic CD8 clonotypes in ibrutinib-treated CLL. Germline V CDR1 and CDR2: SGHDN, FVKESK. CDR3 size: 13 residues. Trimming took off 0 bases at V and 3 bases at J, with 5 bases between the two ends. Frozen PBMC stocks contributed around 1.8 micrograms of genomic DNA to the TCR beta libraries. Points from the study as a whole: Sustained-remission and progressing patients had different sampling times. Patients had baseline clonality above age-matched healthy donors, and this clonality moved with circulating CD8+ T-cell counts.

The sequenced sample was PBMCs, obtained after 12 months of ibrutinib treatment. The origin of this receptor is a human donor with chronic lymphocytic leukemia. The V and J genes are TRBV14 and TRBJ1-2; D is ambiguous. The CDR3 nucleotides are TGTGCCAGCAGCCAAGATCTATACTATGGCTACACCTTC. Translating it yields CASSQDLYYGYTF. Using reference TRBV14 and TRBJ1-2 for the parts outside the CDR3, the full variable domain is EAGVTQFPSHSVIEKGQTVTLRCDPISGHDNLYWYRRVMGKEIKFLLHFVKESKQDESGMPNNRFLAERTGGTYSTLKVQPAELEDSGVYFCASSQDLYYGYTFGSGTRLTVV.